This T cell receptor beta chain was obtained from a study of blood T cell repertoires in COVID-19. About the study: The cDNA or gDNA used as material had been derived from T cells, B-cell-depleted T cells, or PBMCs.

The CDR3 length is 14 residues. CDR1 and CDR2 (germline): SGDLS, YYNGEE. J was trimmed by 2 bases and V by 4 bases; bases with no gene match: 4. The sample holds one count of this clone. In the source study's methods: Amplifying reference gene primers gave estimates of nucleated cell counts. The data were produced by immunoSEQ multiplex PCR, yet TCRdb's version contains in-frame clones alone and is incomplete. D and trimming come from the DNA, and the V and J calls and clone size come from that table. The sample includes under 250,000 clones, about 86% seen only once; the top ten take approximately 4%.

This clonotype was obtained from a man aged 45-65 years with active or convalescent COVID-19. The sample consisted of peripheral blood. This chain connects TRBV9 to TRBJ2-5, with 8 positions matching TRBD2. The CDR3 loop reads CASSPGLGQETQYF. The CDR3 nucleotides read TGTGCCAGCAGCCCGGGACTAGGACAAGAGACCCAGTACTTC.